This T cell receptor (beta chain) originates from a study of T cells after yellow fever vaccination. This clonotype showed up just a few times. TCRdb redid the calling of the 5' RACE reads with MiXCR, one entry per CDR3 protein. The sample yields approximately 300,000 distinct CDR3 sequences, 7.5% to 9% seen once. This receptor was obtained from a man younger than 30 who received the YFV17D yellow fever vaccine. The input for sequencing was PBMCs, taken on the day of the first yellow fever vaccination.

CDR3: CASRPGGARGYTF. DNA of the CDR3: TGTGCCAGCAGACCCGGGGGGGCAAGGGGCTACACCTTC. The J gene is TRBJ1-2, the V gene TRBV12-3 or TRBV12-4, with D perhaps TRBD1 (6 bases). With 6 bases removed from V and 8 bases from J, the gap between germline ends came to 16 bases. The CDR3 covers 13 residues.